The present entry profiles one T cell receptor beta chain with its context. This clonotype was observed at least ten times. Its antigen is currently not known. Base qualities are missing; no much larger clone stands one base away. This entry belongs to a study of response to subunit inactivated influenza vaccine listed by TCRdb under 2018. Concerning the study at large: Deep quantitative profiling of the T cell receptor repertoire was used in the study to follow responses to a trivalent subunit inactivated influenza vaccine. Summary of the overall study and its limitations: According to the authors, only a limited number of new T cells may be recruited by each seasonal influenza vaccination.

Library method: RT-PCR. Sequencing was carried out with an Illumina HiSeq 2500. Using fastp at Q25 and MiXCR, TCRdb reprocessed the public reads and kept productive beta chains. Each entry is one CDR3 protein sequence, shown with its most common DNA and genes. For this sample there are 600,000 to 700,000 distinct CDR3 sequences; 12% to 15% appear just once. The ten biggest clones cover about 7.4% of the sample. Compared with germline, V lacks 5 bases and J lacks 1 base; bases without a gene match: 1. The germline V gene encodes CDR1 MDHEN and CDR2 SYDVKM. The CDR3, cysteine through phenylalanine, is 14 amino acids long. Kept here is only the CDR3 DNA, which spans 42 bases and is read in frame from base 1.

This chain joins TRBV28 to TRBJ2-1; 8 central nucleotides agree with TRBD1. The clonotype comes from a man aged 50-60 years who received an inactivated influenza vaccine. Donor details come from another sample of the same person, matched by shared clones. Sequences were derived from PBMCs from blood, sampled 14 to 15 days before vaccination. The nucleotides are TGTGCCAGCAGTCGGGACAGGTCCTACAATGAGCAGTTCTTC. It codes for CASSRDRSYNEQFF.